Shown below are 20 T cell receptor beta chains from a single sample sequenced in a study of cytomegalovirus exposure and HLA in healthy donors. A multiplex PCR was run with 60 Vbeta primers and 13 Jbeta primers. Sequenced by immunoSEQ multiplex PCR; TCRdb stores in-frame clones only, minus some. The sample holds roughly 58,000 clones, under 90% seen once. Sequencing used PBMCs. Source of these receptors: a middle-aged woman in good health and CMV-seronegative.

This chain uses TRBV19 with TRBJ1-5; a possible D gene is TRBD1 (6 bases). V gave up 1 base and J gave up 7 bases, with 8 bases separating them. The CDR3 contains 13 residues. The germline V gene has CDR1 LNHDA and CDR2 SQIVND (reference sequence). CDR3 region: CASSIGTVQPQHF. The CDR3 DNA reads TGTGCCAGTAGTATAGGGACAGTGCAGCCCCAGCATTTT.

This chain connects TRBV28 to TRBJ1-4; 7 bases agree with TRBD1. Trimming at V came to 6 bases and at J to 0 bases, leaving 7 bases not matched to a gene. Germline V lookup: CDR1 MDHEN, CDR2 SYDVKM. The CDR3 has 16 residues. CDR3 DNA sequence: TGTGCCAGCAGGTACCGACAGGGAGCAACTAATGAAAAACTGTTTTTT. It codes for CASRYRQGATNEKLFF.

This chain uses TRBV28 with TRBJ2-1; 11 bases line up with TRBD2. Germline V gene sequence: CDR1 MDHEN, CDR2 SYDVKM. V dropped 3 bases and J dropped 5; count of bases not matched to a gene: 3. The CDR3 spans 15 residues. CDR3 sequence reads: CASSFPSGRNNEQFF. DNA for the CDR3: TGTGCCAGCAGTTTCCCTAGCGGGAGGAACAATGAGCAGTTCTTC. Variable domain in full (rest from reference TRBV28 and TRBJ2-1): DVKVTQSSRYLVKRTGEKVFLECVQDMDHENMFWYRQDPGLGLRLIYFSYDVKMKEKGDIPEGYSVSREKKERFSLILESASTNQTSMYLCASSFPSGRNNEQFFGPGTRLTVL.

V gene TRBV27 combines with J gene TRBJ1-5; D is unclear. Per the germline V gene, CDR1 is MNHEY and CDR2 is SMNVEV (reference sequence). The CDR3 spans 14 residues. Trimming stripped 0 bases from V and 5 bases from J, with 8 bases between. CDR3 DNA sequence: TGTGCCAGCAGTTTATCCGCGGGTTATCAGCCCCAGCATTTT. It is translated as CASSLSAGYQPQHF.

The chain is built from TRBV9 and TRBJ2-7; 14 positions match TRBD2. Germline trimming cut 4 bases from V and 2 bases from J; bases unmatched to any gene: 5. CDR1 SGDLS and CDR2 YYNGEE come from the germline V gene. The CDR3 totals 16 residues. CDR3 coding DNA: TGTGCCAGCAGCCCACGGACTAGCGGGAGGCCCTACGAGCAGTACTTC. This codes for CASSPRTSGRPYEQYF. The full variable domain, completed using reference TRBV9 and TRBJ2-7, is DSGVTQTPKHLITATGQRVTLRCSPRSGDLSVYWYQQSLDQGLQFLIQYYNGEERAKGNILERFSAQQFPDLHSELNLSSLELGDSALYFCASSPRTSGRPYEQYFGPGTRLTVT.

The chain recombines TRBV19 with TRBJ2-7; 8 nucleotides match TRBD1. The length of the CDR3 is 14 residues. The V segment lost 4 bases and the J segment 5 bases; nucleotides outside the gene matches: 7. Germline CDR1 is LNHDA and CDR2 is SQIVND (reference sequence). CDR3 nucleotide sequence: TGTGCCAGTAGTACCCGAGGACAGGGCCACGAGCAGTACTTC. It encodes CASSTRGQGHEQYF.

The chain is built from TRBV7-6 and TRBJ2-1, with 9 bases identical to TRBD2. Germline V gene sequence: CDR1 SGHVS, CDR2 FNYEAQ. The CDR3 loop spans 19 amino acids. Trimming took 1 base from V and 4 from J; bases not matched to a gene: 14. CDR3 bases: TGTGCCAGCAGCTTAGAGGGTTGGGCTAGCGGGATGCTATACAATGAGCAGTTCTTC. It yields the protein CASSLEGWASGMLYNEQFF.

The gene calls are TRBV6-5 and TRBJ2-5; D call uncertain. CDR3 size: 14 residues. Per germline, CDR1 MNHEY and CDR2 SVGAGI. The ends were cut back, 2 bases at V and 5 bases at J, with 12 bases in the middle. The CDR3 reads CASSYRSRAETQYF. The CDR3 DNA reads TGTGCCAGCAGTTACAGGAGTCGTGCGGAGACCCAGTACTTC.

The chain carries TRBV18 and TRBJ2-4; TRBD2 aligns across 11 bases. V was pared by 3 bases and J by 5 bases, with 3 bases of the junction left unmatched. CDR1 is KGHSH, CDR2 LQKENI, per germline. The CDR3 totals 15 residues. Written as DNA, the CDR3 is TGTGCCAGCTCACCTAGCGGGAGGGCCGAAAACATTCAGTACTTC. Protein sequence: CASSPSGRAENIQYF.

This chain connects TRBV11-2 to TRBJ2-1; TRBD2 aligns across 11 bases. V lost 4 bases, J lost 4 bases, and 9 bases stayed unmatched. This CDR3 has 17 amino acids. Germline V gene data show CDR1 as SGHAT and CDR2 as FQNNGV. The CDR3 sequence is CASSSRAGTSGYNEQFF. In nucleotides, the CDR3 is TGTGCCAGCAGCTCCCGGGCCGGGACTAGCGGTTACAATGAGCAGTTCTTC.

The J gene is TRBJ2-7, the V gene TRBV28; D is unclear. Germline CDR1 is MDHEN and CDR2 is SYDVKM. The ends were cut back, 5 bases at V and 3 bases at J, with 5 bases in the middle. The CDR3 loop spans 11 amino acids. The CDR3 here is CASSVRYEQYF. The CDR3 DNA follows: TGTGCCAGCAGTGTCCGCTACGAGCAGTACTTC.

This chain joins TRBV9 and TRBJ2-5; TRBD2 is a possible D gene (5 bases). V shed 2 bases and J shed 7 bases, with 9 bases lying between them. The V gene's germline CDR1 is SGDLS and CDR2 YYNGEE. The CDR3 consists of 12 residues. DNA for the CDR3: TGTGCCAGCAGCGTCCCAGAGGGGACCCAGTACTTC. It is translated as CASSVPEGTQYF.

This sequence joins TRBV7-2 and TRBJ1-2; 11 bases line up with TRBD1. Germline V gene sequence: CDR1 SGHTA, CDR2 FQGNSA. The CDR3 has 14 amino acids. V shed 5 bases and J 7 bases; nucleotides not matched to a gene: 6. The CDR3 is CASSPDRGRIGYTF. DNA for the CDR3: TGTGCCAGCAGCCCGGACAGGGGGCGGATTGGCTACACCTTC.

This chain uses TRBV11-1 with TRBJ2-1, with 10 bases that match TRBD2. CDR3 length equals 14 residues. CDR1 and CDR2 from the germline V gene are SGHAT and FQDESV (reference sequence). With V trimmed by 8 bases and J by 7 bases, 8 bases remained unmatched. The CDR3 DNA sequence: TGTGCCAGCGGGCCGGGACTAGCGTTAAATGAGCAGTTCTTC. Protein sequence: CASGPGLALNEQFF.

The chain carries TRBV10-1 and TRBJ2-5; tentatively, D is TRBD1 (6 bases). The V gene's germline CDR1 is WNHNN and CDR2 SYGVQD (reference sequence). V was clipped by 3 bases and J by 5 bases, with 13 bases between them. The CDR3 contains 14 residues. CDR3 sequence: CASSEGGPRETQYF. CDR3 bases: TGCGCCAGCAGTGAAGGGGGTCCGCGTGAGACCCAGTACTTC.

The V and J genes are TRBV5-1 and TRBJ2-2; 7 bases fit TRBD1. The CDR3 consists of 14 residues. V lost 3 bases to trimming and J lost 3 bases; unmatched junction nucleotides: 2. The germline V gene encodes CDR1 SGHRS and CDR2 YFSETQ. CDR3 residues: CASSSRGYTGELFF. CDR3 DNA sequence: TGCGCCAGCAGCTCCAGGGGGTACACCGGGGAGCTGTTTTTT. Supplemented by reference TRBV5-1 and TRBJ2-2, the full variable domain reads KAGVTQTPRYLIKTRGQQVTLSCSPISGHRSVSWYQQTPGQGLQFLFEYFSETQRNKGNFPGRFSGRQFSNSRSEMNVSTLELGDSALYLCASSSRGYTGELFFGEGSRLTVL.

The chain joins TRBV7-3 to TRBJ2-3; D remains ambiguous. CDR1 and CDR2 from the germline V gene are SGHTA and FQGTGA. The CDR3 runs to 13 residues. V gave up 2 bases and J gave up 4 bases, with 7 bases separating them. The DNA of the CDR3 is TGTGCCAGCAGCTTACTGGCGGCAGATACGCAGTATTTT. Encoded protein: CASSLLAADTQYF.

This clone was counted a few times. This rearrangement joins TRBV4-1 to TRBJ2-1, with 11 bases matching TRBD2. The CDR3 runs to 16 residues. Germline CDR1 reads MGHRA; CDR2 reads YSYEKL. V shed 5 bases and J 5 bases; nucleotides not matched to a gene: 8. The CDR3 reads CASSGSTSGMNNEQFF. CDR3 bases: TGCGCCAGCAGCGGGTCGACTAGCGGGATGAACAATGAGCAGTTCTTC.

This clone was seen just once. The chain employs TRBV11-2 and TRBJ2-5, with D tentatively TRBD1 (6 bases). Germline values: CDR1 SGHAT, CDR2 FQNNGV. This CDR3 contains 14 residues. The ends were cut back, 5 bases at V and 6 bases at J, with 16 bases in the middle. The CDR3: CASSPGAVGQTQYF. CDR3 DNA: TGTGCCAGCAGCCCAGGGGCTGTCGGGCAGACCCAGTACTTC.

V gene TRBV18 combines with J gene TRBJ2-5; possible D gene TRBD1, 5 bases. CDR1 KGHSH and CDR2 LQKENI come from the germline V gene. V was cut by 3 bases and J by 5 bases, with 10 bases left in between. The CDR3 spans 13 residues. The CDR3 sequence: CASSPSGRETQYF. CDR3 bases: TGTGCCAGCTCACCGTCAGGGCGGGAGACCCAGTACTTC. The variable domain in full, with the rest retrieved from reference TRBV18 and TRBJ2-5, is NAGVMQNPRHLVRRRGQEARLRCSPMKGHSHVYWYRQLPEEGLKFMVYLQKENIIDESGMPKERFSAEFPKEGPSILRIQQVVRGDSAAYFCASSPSGRETQYFGPGTRLLVL.